This entry lists 14 T cell receptor beta chains sequenced from one sample in a study of neurological immune-mediated disorders (dated 2019 in TCRdb). Libraries were constructed by 5' RACE. Sequencing used an Illumina HiSeq 2500. TCRdb itself trimmed the public reads at Q25 with fastp, ran MiXCR and retained productive beta chains. Merged by CDR3 protein, the rows form single entries marked with the most common genes and DNA. For this sample there are around 130,000 distinct CDR3 sequences; roughly 3.2% appear just once. Roughly 1.3% of the sample lies in the top ten. What was sequenced was PBMCs. Every receptor here comes from a woman younger than 45 with multiple sclerosis.

This clonotype was seen ten or more times. One end of the junction varies from germline; a read error may be responsible. The chain links TRBV7-2 to TRBJ2-7; D may correspond to TRBD1 or TRBD2 (5 bases each). The length of the CDR3 is 13 residues. From germline, CDR1 is SGHTA and CDR2 FQGNSA. The CDR3 coding sequence is TGTGCCACCAGCTCCAGTTGGGGGAATGAGCAGTACTTC. Encoded protein: CATSSSWGNEQYF. Full variable domain (outside the CDR3, taken from reference TRBV7-2 and TRBJ2-7): GAGVSQSPSNKVTEKGKDVELRCDPISGHTALYWYRQSLGQGLEFLIYFQGNSAPDKSGLPSDRFSAERTGGSVSTLTIQRTQQEDSAVYLCATSSSWGNEQYFGPGTRLTVT.

This clonotype has a count of ten or more. The gene calls are TRBV6-1 and TRBJ2-3; the D call may be TRBD1 or TRBD2 (5 bases each). This CDR3 spans 16 amino acids. Germline V CDR1 and CDR2: MNHNS, SASEGT. V was pared by 2 bases and J by 2 bases, with 14 bases between. The CDR3 region has the DNA TGTGCCAGCAGTGAAACTCCGAGGGGAGACACAGATACGCAGTATTTT. The encoded protein is CASSETPRGDTDTQYF.

This clonotype was detected ten times or more. The chain combines TRBV5-6 with TRBJ2-3, with a tentative D call TRBD2 (6 bases). This CDR3 has 15 amino acids. Germline V gives CDR1 SGHDT, CDR2 YYEEEE. V lost 1 base and J 0 bases, leaving 9 bases between the germline ends. The DNA for the CDR3 is TGTGCCAGCAGCTTGTTGGCGGGGAGCACAGATACGCAGTATTTT. It encodes CASSLLAGSTDTQYF.

This clonotype was recorded many times. V gene TRBV4-1 combines with J gene TRBJ2-1; D gene ambiguous. V was clipped by 3 bases and J by 5 bases, with 11 bases between them. The CDR3 covers 14 residues. The germline V gene encodes CDR1 MGHRA and CDR2 YSYEKL. This CDR3 reads CASSHLVRHNEQFF. In nucleotides, the CDR3 is TGCGCCAGCAGCCACCTGGTCCGCCACAATGAGCAGTTCTTC.

On this clonotype itself: This may come from a read error, since a much larger clone is one base off. This chain connects TRBV20-1 to TRBJ1-6; 7 nucleotides agree with TRBD1. Germline V gene lookup returns CDR1 DFQATT and CDR2 SNEGSKA (reference sequence). CDR3 length: 14 residues. In nucleotides, the CDR3 is TGCAGTGCTATCCAACAGGGGTGGAATTCACCCCTCAACTTT. Its protein product is CSAIQQGWNSPLNF.

This clonotype was found many times. The genes are TRBV20-1 and TRBJ2-1; a weak D match, TRBD1 (6 bases). Germline assignment: CDR1 DFQATT and CDR2 SNEGSKA (reference sequence). V was shortened by 5 bases and J by 9 bases, with 14 bases between the two germline ends. The CDR3 sequence is 12 residues long. This CDR3 is CSARTVLAEQFF. The CDR3, as DNA: TGCAGTGCTCGGACAGTTTTAGCTGAGCAGTTCTTC.

This clonotype came up many times. The V gene is TRBV25-1, the J gene TRBJ2-3; TRBD2 agrees at 7 bases. V was clipped by 4 bases and J by 4 bases; unmatched bases: 8. This CDR3 contains 15 residues. The V gene's germline CDR1 is MGHDK and CDR2 SYGVNS. The DNA for the CDR3 is TGTGCCAGCAGTGCGTACGGCGGGGGTGCAGATACGCAGTATTTT. Translation: CASSAYGGGADTQYF.

This clonotype was recorded at least ten times. This chain connects TRBV7-9 to TRBJ1-1; no definite D call. The CDR3 runs to 13 residues. Looked up from germline, CDR1 is SEHNR and CDR2 is FQNEAQ (reference sequence). V was cut by 5 bases and J by 0 bases, with 7 bases left in between. The CDR3 is CASSMALNTEAFF. In DNA, the CDR3 is TGTGCCAGCAGCATGGCACTGAACACTGAAGCTTTCTTT.

This clonotype was counted many times. The chain couples TRBV2 to TRBJ2-1, with 7 bases matching TRBD2. The CDR3 extends over 17 amino acids. CDR1 and CDR2 from the germline V gene are SNHLY and FYNNEI. V lost 7 bases and J lost 2; bases outside the gene matches: 14. CDR3 DNA: TGTGCCAGCACGGGGGTGGCGGGAGAAACGACCTACAATGAGCAGTTCTTC. Translation gives CASTGVAGETTYNEQFF.

There are many counts of this clonotype. The chain has TRBV20-1 and TRBJ1-1, with D perhaps matching TRBD1 (5 bases). The germline V gene encodes CDR1 DFQATT and CDR2 SNEGSKA (reference sequence). CDR3 size: 12 residues. V lost 7 bases, J lost 1 base, and 10 bases lay in between. Here the CDR3 DNA reads TGCAGTGTCTGGAGGGGGAACACTGAAGCTTTCTTT. It is translated as CSVWRGNTEAFF.

Ten or more counts support this clonotype. The chain recombines TRBV5-1 with TRBJ1-1, with 7 nucleotides matching TRBD1. The germline gives CDR1 SGHRS, CDR2 YFSETQ. V gave up 4 bases and J gave up 3 bases; unmatched junction bases: 9. The CDR3 sequence is 15 residues long. In DNA, the CDR3 is TGCGCCAGCAGCCAGAGGGGGCATGGGGACACTGAAGCTTTCTTT. This translates into CASSQRGHGDTEAFF.

This clonotype was found many times. This chain links TRBV20-1 with TRBJ2-7; tentatively, D is TRBD1 or TRBD2 (5 bases each). The CDR3 consists of 15 residues. Germline V gene sequence: CDR1 DFQATT, CDR2 SNEGSKA (reference sequence). V shed 2 bases and J shed 6 bases, with 20 bases lying between them. Here the CDR3 reads CSARFTGPGAREQYF. As DNA, the CDR3 is TGCAGTGCTAGATTTACAGGCCCCGGGGCTCGCGAGCAGTACTTC.

At least ten counts were recorded for this clonotype. The chain uses TRBV6-6 and TRBJ2-1; maybe TRBD2 (6 bases). CDR1 MNHNY and CDR2 SVGAGI come from the germline V gene (reference sequence). This CDR3 spans 12 amino acids. Trimming left V 8 bases short and J 7 bases short, with 12 bases between. For the CDR3, the DNA is TGTGCCAGCGGGCTAGCGAAAAATGAGCAGTTCTTC. As protein: CASGLAKNEQFF.

This clonotype was seen at least ten times. The V call is TRBV7-2, the J call TRBJ2-7; 9 nucleotides align to TRBD1. The V gene end was trimmed by 5 bases and the J gene end by 3 bases; junction bases not matched to a gene: 5. Germline V lookup: CDR1 SGHTA, CDR2 FQGNSA. The CDR3 has 14 residues. CDR3 sequence reads: CASSPQGASYEQYF. As DNA, the CDR3 is TGTGCCAGCAGCCCACAGGGGGCTAGCTACGAGCAGTACTTC. The full variable domain, completed using reference TRBV7-2 and TRBJ2-7, is GAGVSQSPSNKVTEKGKDVELRCDPISGHTALYWYRQSLGQGLEFLIYFQGNSAPDKSGLPSDRFSAERTGGSVSTLTIQRTQQEDSAVYLCASSPQGASYEQYFGPGTRLTVT.